The 21 T cell receptor beta chains reported below all come from one sample, sequenced in a study of cytomegalovirus exposure and HLA in healthy donors. Profiled with immunoSEQ multiplex PCR; TCRdb holds only in-frame clones, not every one. The sample consists of some 77,000 clones, approximately 96% of them appearing once. The material sequenced was PBMCs. The receptors shown here come from a man younger than 35 in good health and CMV-seropositive.

The CDR3 DNA reads as TGTGCCAGCAGCCGGGGCGGGACAGGACCCCCTGAAGCTTTCTTT. The encoded protein is CASSRGGTGPPEAFF. This chain links TRBV5-4 with TRBJ1-1; 8 bases match TRBD1. CDR1 SGHNT and CDR2 YYREEE come from the germline V gene (reference sequence). The CDR3 consists of 15 residues. V lost 4 bases to trimming and J lost 6 bases; unmatched junction nucleotides: 11. Based on the CDR3 plus reference TRBV5-4 and TRBJ1-1, the full variable domain is ETGVTQSPTHLIKTRGQQVTLRCSSQSGHNTVSWYQQALGQGPQFIFQYYREEENGRGNFPPRFSGLQFPNYSSELNVNALELDDSALYLCASSRGGTGPPEAFFGQGTRLTVV.

The chain joins TRBV5-4 to TRBJ2-7, with TRBD1 as a possible D gene (6 bases). The CDR3 is 15 residues long. Trimming pared 3 bases from V and 5 bases from J, leaving 18 bases between. The V gene's germline CDR1 is SGHNT and CDR2 YYREEE (reference sequence). The CDR3, as DNA: TGTGCCAGCAGCTATTACAGGGCGAACTTTAACGAGCAGTACTTC. Residues: CASSYYRANFNEQYF.

The V call is TRBV7-3, the J call TRBJ2-4; TRBD2 might be the D (6 bases). This CDR3 has 14 amino acids. The germline CDR1 and CDR2 sequences are SGHTA and FQGTGA. Trimming cost V 8 bases and J 0 bases, with 11 bases left between them. In DNA form, the CDR3 reads TGTGCCAGCCGTCATAGCGGAGCCAAAAACATTCAGTACTTC. The encoded protein is CASRHSGAKNIQYF.

This chain joins TRBV28 and TRBJ2-7; weak D call: TRBD1 (5 bases). The CDR3 covers 15 residues. Germline V gene lookup returns CDR1 MDHEN and CDR2 SYDVKM. Deletions cut 6 bases from V and 0 bases from J, with 15 bases between. The chain's CDR3 is CASRPVRTHSYEQYF. As DNA, the CDR3 is TGTGCCAGCAGGCCCGTCAGGACACACTCCTACGAGCAGTACTTC.

In regard to this clone: The junction departs from the called germline gene at one end, perhaps through a read error. The V gene is TRBV5-5, the J gene TRBJ2-7, with 10 bases fitting TRBD1. CDR1 is SGHKS and CDR2 is YYEKEE in the germline V gene (reference sequence). The length of the CDR3 is 14 residues. DNA of the CDR3: TGTGCCAGCAGCTTGGTGGACAGGGGGGGACGGGATTCCTTC. Translated, it gives CASSLVDRGGRDSF. The entire variable domain, with the rest obtained from reference TRBV5-5 and TRBJ2-7, is as follows: DAGVTQSPTHLIKTRGQQVTLRCSPISGHKSVSWYQQVLGQGPQFIFQYYEKEERGRGNFPDRFSARQFPNYSSELNVNALLLGDSALYLCASSLVDRGGRDSFGPGTRLTVT.

The chain links TRBV9 to TRBJ2-2; D may be TRBD2 (6 bases). CDR3 length: 13 amino acids. V was pared by 8 bases and J by 3 bases, with 11 bases between. The germline V gene has CDR1 SGDLS and CDR2 YYNGEE. The CDR3 region is CASAGLDTGELFF. The CDR3 DNA sequence: TGTGCCAGTGCGGGGTTAGACACCGGGGAGCTGTTTTTT. Variable domain in full (rest from reference TRBV9 and TRBJ2-2): DSGVTQTPKHLITATGQRVTLRCSPRSGDLSVYWYQQSLDQGLQFLIQYYNGEERAKGNILERFSAQQFPDLHSELNLSSLELGDSALYFCASAGLDTGELFFGEGSRLTVL.

The V gene is TRBV10-2, the J gene TRBJ2-1, with TRBD2 identical over 8 bases. This CDR3 spans 14 amino acids. J was trimmed by 8 bases and V by 3 bases; bases with no gene match: 6. Looked up from germline, CDR1 is WSHSY and CDR2 is SAAADI. This chain's CDR3 is CASSEPTSVYEQFF. In nucleotides, the CDR3 is TGCGCCAGCAGTGAACCGACTAGCGTTTATGAGCAGTTCTTC.

The chain employs TRBV27 and TRBJ1-4; 8 positions match TRBD1. Germline V CDR1 and CDR2: MNHEY, SMNVEV (reference sequence). V shed 5 bases, J shed 5 bases, and the junction held 4 bases outside the gene matches. The CDR3 contains 14 residues. Written as DNA, the CDR3 is TGTGCCAGCAGTCGACAGGGGCGGAATGAAAAACTGTTTTTT. Translation: CASSRQGRNEKLFF.

The chain employs TRBV12-2 and TRBJ2-5; the table's D call TRBD2 went unverified against the DNA. TRBV12-2 is termed a pseudogene. The CDR3 has 18 residues. The CDR3 DNA reads TGTGCAAGTCACGGATGGGAGGGGTATAGTCACATTAGGGAGACCCAGTACTTC. Protein sequence: CASHGWEGYSHIRETQYF.

This rearrangement joins TRBV5-1 to TRBJ2-5; TRBD1 matches 8 bases. V lost 4 bases to trimming and J lost 1 base; unmatched junction nucleotides: 3. The CDR3 runs to 14 residues. The germline gives CDR1 SGHRS, CDR2 YFSETQ. For the CDR3, the DNA is TGCGCCAGCAGCACGACAGGGGTCCAAGAGACCCAGTACTTC. Protein: CASSTTGVQETQYF.

The chain recombines TRBV9 with TRBJ2-5, with D possibly matching TRBD2 (6 bases). The CDR3 length is 15 residues. Between the trimmed V and J ends, which lost 3 bases and 4 bases, there was a span of 16 bases. Looked up from germline, CDR1 is SGDLS and CDR2 is YYNGEE. The CDR3 spells CASSASGTRGETQYF. The CDR3 bases are TGTGCCAGCAGCGCTTCCGGGACTCGGGGAGAGACCCAGTACTTC.

The DNA for the CDR3 is TGTGCCTGGAGTGTTGGGGGTGGGGGGACAGATACGCAGTATTTT. This sequence encodes CAWSVGGGGTDTQYF. The chain is built from TRBV30 and TRBJ2-3; D is perhaps TRBD2 (6 bases). CDR1 and CDR2 (germline): GTSNPN, SVGIG (reference sequence). The CDR3 is 15 residues long. Trimming pared 0 bases from V and 3 bases from J, leaving 13 bases between.

The chain recombines TRBV5-4 with TRBJ2-3; TRBD2 agrees at 8 bases. V gave up 1 base and J gave up 2 bases; unmatched junction bases: 12. From germline, CDR1 is SGHNT and CDR2 YYREEE (reference sequence). There are 18 residues in the CDR3. Here the CDR3 DNA reads TGTGCCAGCAGCTTGCTATTCCCCGGGACTAGAGACACAGATACGCAGTATTTT. The encoded protein is CASSLLFPGTRDTDTQYF. Variable domain in full (rest from reference TRBV5-4 and TRBJ2-3): ETGVTQSPTHLIKTRGQQVTLRCSSQSGHNTVSWYQQALGQGPQFIFQYYREEENGRGNFPPRFSGLQFPNYSSELNVNALELDDSALYLCASSLLFPGTRDTDTQYFGPGTRLTVL.

The V gene is TRBV28, the J gene TRBJ2-7; D perhaps matches TRBD1 (5 bases). This CDR3 has 14 amino acids. Trimming left V 2 bases short and J 2 bases short, with 10 bases between. Germline values: CDR1 MDHEN, CDR2 SYDVKM. CDR3 amino acids: CASSLPEGAYEQYF. The CDR3 nucleotides read TGTGCCAGCAGTTTACCCGAAGGGGCCTACGAGCAGTACTTC.

The J gene is TRBJ2-7, the V gene TRBV4-2; D remains ambiguous. CDR1 and CDR2 from the germline V gene are LGHNA and YNFKEQ. This CDR3 comprises 17 residues. V dropped 0 bases and J dropped 0 bases, with 15 bases sitting between them. This chain's CDR3 is CASSQEGRSFDSYEQYF. Written as DNA, the CDR3 is TGTGCCAGCAGCCAAGAGGGCAGAAGTTTTGACTCCTACGAGCAGTACTTC.

J is TRBJ2-5 and V is TRBV10-3; 9 bases are shared with TRBD2. After removal of 5 bases from V and 4 bases from J, the junction contained 11 bases not matched to a gene. Germline V CDR1 and CDR2: ENHRY, SYGVKD. The CDR3 spans 16 residues. CDR3 loop: CAISPRSGGTRETQYF. The CDR3 coding sequence is TGTGCCATCAGTCCGAGGAGCGGGGGGACGAGAGAGACCCAGTACTTC.

The V gene is TRBV6-1, the J gene TRBJ1-2, with D hard to call. The germline V gene encodes CDR1 MNHNS and CDR2 SASEGT. Trimming cost V 5 bases and J 3 bases, with 7 bases left between them. This CDR3 is built from 12 residues. The CDR3 here is CASSPQDYGYTF. The CDR3 DNA reads as TGTGCCAGCAGTCCCCAGGACTATGGCTACACCTTC.

The V gene is TRBV19, the J gene TRBJ1-1; D might be TRBD1 (5 bases). V shed 6 bases and J shed 11 bases, with 22 bases lying between them. From germline, CDR1 is LNHDA and CDR2 SQIVND (reference sequence). CDR3 length equals 14 residues. CDR3 DNA sequence: TGTGCCAGTAGAACGCCGGGGGACCCTATGGCGGCTTTCTTT. Encoded protein: CASRTPGDPMAAFF.

J is TRBJ1-1 and V is TRBV7-9; 12 nucleotides line up with TRBD1. The CDR3 loop spans 18 amino acids. V trimming: 5 bases; J trimming: 5 bases; junction bases outside the gene matches: 15. Germline-derived CDR1 and CDR2 are SEHNR and FQNEAQ (reference sequence). CDR3 sequence: CASSPQVPGQGAATEAFF. Written as DNA, the CDR3 is TGTGCCAGCAGCCCCCAAGTCCCGGGACAGGGGGCGGCTACTGAAGCTTTCTTT.

The chain is built from TRBV27 and TRBJ2-7; the D gene is possibly TRBD2 (6 bases). This CDR3 comprises 13 residues. Trimming cost V 8 bases and J 3 bases, with 14 bases left between them. CDR1 and CDR2 (germline): MNHEY, SMNVEV (reference sequence). The CDR3 is CASRRRGSYEQYF. Written as DNA, the CDR3 is TGTGCCAGCCGTCGCCGGGGGAGCTACGAGCAGTACTTC.

This clone was found once. V gene TRBV5-6 combines with J gene TRBJ1-6; D not certain. V was cut by 4 bases and J by 1 base, with 9 bases left in between. CDR1 and CDR2 from the germline V gene are SGHDT and YYEEEE. The CDR3 is 15 residues long. Here the CDR3 DNA reads TGTGCCAGCAGCCCAGACGGGTCCTATAATTCACCCCTCCACTTT. This translates into CASSPDGSYNSPLHF. Using reference TRBV5-6 and TRBJ1-6 for the parts outside the CDR3, the full variable domain is DAGVTQSPTHLIKTRGQQVTLRCSPKSGHDTVSWYQQALGQGPQFIFQYYEEEERQRGNFPDRFSGHQFPNYSSELNVNALLLGDSALYLCASSPDGSYNSPLHFGNGTRLTVT.